The clone carrying this T cell receptor (beta chain) was seen only a few times. Its antigen is not known. The CDR3 contains 18 residues. The V gene's germline CDR1 is SGHAT and CDR2 FQNNGV. J was trimmed by 5 bases and V by 5 bases; bases with no gene match: 12. MiXCR, applied by TCRdb to the 5' RACE reads, yields one record per CDR3 protein. The table includes around 160,000 distinct CDR3 sequences, less than 9% detected once. The data were taken from a study of T cells after yellow fever vaccination. Regarding the study as a whole: The secondary response was weaker but peaked faster, day 5 versus 15. Most primary-vaccination clones reappeared after the booster (about 97% CD4, about 88% CD8). One caveat is that FACS-sorted repertoires could contain abundant clonotypes contaminating from the bulk population.

Sample: CD4+ T cells sorted from PBMCs, taken about 5 days after the first yellow fever vaccination. The clonotype was recovered from a man between 18 and 29 years old who received the YFV17D yellow fever vaccine. This chain uses TRBV11-2 with TRBJ1-6; 10 nucleotides agree with TRBD1. The CDR3 loop is CASSKFPGQGSDNSPLHF. Here the CDR3 DNA reads TGTGCCAGCAGCAAATTCCCGGGACAGGGGTCCGATAATTCACCCCTCCACTTT. The full variable domain, completed using reference TRBV11-2 and TRBJ1-6, is EAGVAQSPRYKIIEKRQSVAFWCNPISGHATLYWYQQILGQGPKLLIQFQNNGVVDDSQLPKDRFSAERLKGVDSTLKIQPAKLEDSAVYLCASSKFPGQGSDNSPLHFGNGTRLTVT.